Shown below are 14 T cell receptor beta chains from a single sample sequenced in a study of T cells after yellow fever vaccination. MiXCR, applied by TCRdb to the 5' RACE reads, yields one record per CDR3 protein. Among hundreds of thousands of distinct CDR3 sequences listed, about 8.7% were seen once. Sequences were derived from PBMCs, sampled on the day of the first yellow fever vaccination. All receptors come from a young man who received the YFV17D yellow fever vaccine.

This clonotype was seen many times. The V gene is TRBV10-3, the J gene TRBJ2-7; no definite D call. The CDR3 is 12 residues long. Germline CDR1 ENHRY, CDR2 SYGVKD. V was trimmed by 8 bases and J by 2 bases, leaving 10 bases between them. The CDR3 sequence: CAIGDATYEQYF. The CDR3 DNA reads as TGTGCCATCGGAGATGCGACCTACGAGCAGTACTTC.

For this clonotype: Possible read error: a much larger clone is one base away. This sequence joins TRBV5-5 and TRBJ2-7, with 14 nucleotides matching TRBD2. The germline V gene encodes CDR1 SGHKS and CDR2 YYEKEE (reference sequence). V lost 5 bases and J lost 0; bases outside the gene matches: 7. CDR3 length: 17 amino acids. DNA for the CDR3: TGTGCCAGCAGGGCCTGGACTAGCGGGGGGTCCTCCTACGAGCAGTACTTC. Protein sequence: CASRAWTSGGSSYEQYF.

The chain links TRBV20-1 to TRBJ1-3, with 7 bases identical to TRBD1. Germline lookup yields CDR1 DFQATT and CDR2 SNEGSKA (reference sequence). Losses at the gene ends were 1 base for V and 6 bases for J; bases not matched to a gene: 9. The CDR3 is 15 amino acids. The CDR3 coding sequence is TGCAGTGCTAGAGTATTGACAGGGTCCGAAAACACCATATATTTT. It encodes CSARVLTGSENTIYF.

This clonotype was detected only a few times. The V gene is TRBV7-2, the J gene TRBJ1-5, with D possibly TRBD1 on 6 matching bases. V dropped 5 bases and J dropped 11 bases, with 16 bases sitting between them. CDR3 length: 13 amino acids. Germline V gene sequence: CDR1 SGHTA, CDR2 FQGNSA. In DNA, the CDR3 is TGTGCCAGCAGCAACAGGGTTTCGGGGACCCAGCATTTT. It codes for CASSNRVSGTQHF.

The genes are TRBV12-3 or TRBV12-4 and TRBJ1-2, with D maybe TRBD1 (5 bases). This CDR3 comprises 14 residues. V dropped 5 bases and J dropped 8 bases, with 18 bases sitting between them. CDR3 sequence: CASSAQIGDRGYTF. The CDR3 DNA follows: TGTGCCAGCAGTGCTCAGATAGGGGATAGAGGCTACACCTTC.

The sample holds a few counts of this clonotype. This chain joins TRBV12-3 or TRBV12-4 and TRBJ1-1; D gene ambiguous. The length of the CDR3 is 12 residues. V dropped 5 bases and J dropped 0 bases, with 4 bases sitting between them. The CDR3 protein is CASSPLNTEAFF. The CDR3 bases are TGTGCCAGCAGTCCACTGAACACTGAAGCTTTCTTT.

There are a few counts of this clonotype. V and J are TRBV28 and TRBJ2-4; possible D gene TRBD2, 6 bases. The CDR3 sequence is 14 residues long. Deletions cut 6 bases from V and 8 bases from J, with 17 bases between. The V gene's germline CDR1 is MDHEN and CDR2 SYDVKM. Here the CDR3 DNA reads TGTGCCAGCAGCTTGGTCGGGGGTCGTCACATTCAGTACTTC. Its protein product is CASSLVGGRHIQYF.

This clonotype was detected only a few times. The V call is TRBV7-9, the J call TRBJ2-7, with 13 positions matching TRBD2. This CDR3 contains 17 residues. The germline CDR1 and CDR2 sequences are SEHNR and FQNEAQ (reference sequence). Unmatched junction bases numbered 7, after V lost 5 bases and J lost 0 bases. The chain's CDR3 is CASSPGTSGVSSYEQYV. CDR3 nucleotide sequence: TGTGCCAGCAGCCCCGGGACTAGCGGGGTAAGCTCCTACGAGCAGTACGTC.

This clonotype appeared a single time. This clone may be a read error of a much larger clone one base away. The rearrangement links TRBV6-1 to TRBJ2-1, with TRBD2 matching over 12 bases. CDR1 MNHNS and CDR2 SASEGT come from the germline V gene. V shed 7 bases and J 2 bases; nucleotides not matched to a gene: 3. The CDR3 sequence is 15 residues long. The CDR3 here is CASNPSGGAYNEQFF. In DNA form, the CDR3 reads TGTGCCAGCAATCCTAGCGGGGGGGCCTACAATGAGCAGTTCTTC.

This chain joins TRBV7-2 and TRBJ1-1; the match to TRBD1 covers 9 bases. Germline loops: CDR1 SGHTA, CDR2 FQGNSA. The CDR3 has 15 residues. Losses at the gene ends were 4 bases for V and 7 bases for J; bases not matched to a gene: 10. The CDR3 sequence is CASSSPNLGQGEAFF. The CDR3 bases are TGTGCCAGCAGCTCGCCTAACCTGGGACAGGGTGAAGCTTTCTTT.

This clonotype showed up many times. The DNA of the CDR3 is TGCAGTGCCTCTCAGGGGCGGGGGGGCCGCGGAGATACGCAGTATTTT. Translating gives CSASQGRGGRGDTQYF. The V call is TRBV20-1, the J call TRBJ2-3, with 9 bases fitting TRBD2. The length of the CDR3 is 16 residues. V gave up 6 bases and J gave up 5 bases; unmatched junction bases: 15. The germline CDR1 and CDR2 sequences are DFQATT and SNEGSKA (reference sequence).

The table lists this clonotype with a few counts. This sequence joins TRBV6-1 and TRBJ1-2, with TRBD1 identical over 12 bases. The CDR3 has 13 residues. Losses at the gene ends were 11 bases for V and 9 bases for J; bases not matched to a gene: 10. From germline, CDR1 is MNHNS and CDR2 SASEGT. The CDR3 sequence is CAVTGTGGRRYTF. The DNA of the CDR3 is TGTGCCGTAACCGGGACAGGGGGCCGTCGCTACACCTTC.

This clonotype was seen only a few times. The DNA of the CDR3 is TGTGCCAGCAGGGACCCGGGACGAGGCAATCAGCCCCAGCATTTT. It yields the protein CASRDPGRGNQPQHF. The rearrangement uses TRBV6-2 or TRBV6-3 and TRBJ1-5, with D possibly TRBD1 on 5 matching bases. Between the trimmed V and J ends, which lost 6 bases and 2 bases, there was a span of 14 bases. CDR3 length: 15 amino acids. From germline, CDR1 is MNHEY and CDR2 SVGEGT.

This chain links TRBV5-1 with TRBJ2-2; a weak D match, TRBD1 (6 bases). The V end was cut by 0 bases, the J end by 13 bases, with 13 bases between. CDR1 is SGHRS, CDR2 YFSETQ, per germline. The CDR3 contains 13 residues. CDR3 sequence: CASSLAGQGTLFF. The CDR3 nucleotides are TGCGCCAGCAGCTTGGCCGGTCAGGGGACGCTGTTTTTT. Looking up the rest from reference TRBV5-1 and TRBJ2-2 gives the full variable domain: KAGVTQTPRYLIKTRGQQVTLSCSPISGHRSVSWYQQTPGQGLQFLFEYFSETQRNKGNFPGRFSGRQFSNSRSEMNVSTLELGDSALYLCASSLAGQGTLFFGEGSRLTVL.